The 31 T cell receptor beta chains in this list originate from one sample, sequenced in a study of tissue T cells after allogeneic stem cell transplantation. As for time point: mouse harvest day 7 after allogeneic transplant. The graft held 10^6 splenic CD5+ T cells and 10^7 T-cell-depleted bone marrow cells. The method was immunoSEQ multiplex PCR; TCRdb's version includes in-frame clones alone and lacks a portion of them. The sample consists of more than 6,500 clones, 50% of them appearing once. Sample: lymph node tissue. The receptor source for this set is a female BALB/c mouse given C57BL/6 T cells with graft-versus-host disease after an allogeneic hematopoietic cell transplant.

Concerning this clone itself: Genes and germline come from the mouse. The read comes to an end 1 residue before the CDR3 does, leaving the germline J gene to fill in the end. This sequence joins TRBV23 and TRBJ2-4; the D segment call TRBD2 is taken from the table without a DNA check. The length of the CDR3 is 13 residues. CDR1 KGHTA and CDR2 FQNQQP come from the germline V gene. The CDR3 spells CSSSQLGQNTLYF. The sequenced part of the CDR3 DNA is TGCTCCAGCAGTCAACTGGGTCAAAACACCTTGTAC.

This clone showed up just once. Here the gene names and germline are mouse. The CDR3 end is not reached by the read, which stops 1 residue before it; the germline J gene fills it in. The chain carries TRBV13-2 and TRBJ2-3, with D perhaps given as TRBD1 or TRBD2 (5 bases each). With 2 bases removed from V and 2 bases from J, the gap between germline ends came to 9 bases. CDR3 size: 14 residues. CDR1 and CDR2 from the germline V gene are NNHNN and SYGAGS (reference sequence). The covered CDR3 bases are TGTGCCAGCGGTGAGGGGCGGAATGCAGAAACGCTGTAT. As protein: CASGEGRNAETLY. The full CDR3 protein is CASGEGRNAETLYF.

About this clone: Mouse germline and gene names are used. The CDR3 end is not reached by the read, which stops 1 residue before it; the germline J gene fills it in. This chain connects TRBV15 to TRBJ1-1; 11 nucleotides line up with TRBD1. The germline CDR1 and CDR2 sequences are SGHND and FRSKSL. J gave up 4 bases and V 4 bases, and 2 bases lay outside the gene matches. This CDR3 is built from 14 residues. CDR3 amino acids: CASSSGQGGTEVFF. The sequenced part of the CDR3 DNA is TGTGCCAGCAGTTCGGGACAGGGGGGCACAGAAGTCTTC.

Relative to its sample, this clone is large. The genes are named according to mouse. Incomplete CDR3 DNA: TGTGCCAGCGGTGATGCGGGGGTGAGCTCCTATGAACAGTAC. Residues: CASGDAGVSSYEQY. The full CDR3 protein reads CASGDAGVSSYEQYF. V gene TRBV13-2 combines with J gene TRBJ2-7; D may match TRBD1 or TRBD2 (5 bases each). The read is 1 residue too short to cover the CDR3 end, so that end is filled in from the germline J gene. Trimming cost V 0 bases and J 0 bases, with 10 bases left between them. The length of the CDR3 is 15 residues. Germline V gene sequence: CDR1 NNHNN, CDR2 SYGAGS (reference sequence).

Turning to this clone: Any gene name here is a mouse gene name. The read terminates 1 residue before the CDR3 end, so the remaining end is supplied by the germline J gene. This chain connects TRBV3 to TRBJ1-1; 10 positions agree with TRBD1. J gave up 4 bases and V 5 bases, and 4 bases lay outside the gene matches. CDR3 length: 14 amino acids. The germline V gene has CDR1 SNHLY and CDR2 FYNGKV (reference sequence). The CDR3 DNA, read in part, is TGTGCCAGCAGCCGACAGGGGGCGCTCACAGAAGTCTTC. Encoded protein: CASSRQGALTEVF. The complete CDR3 protein is CASSRQGALTEVFF.

For this clone: Here the gene names and germline are mouse. The read terminates 1 residue before the CDR3 end, so the remaining end is supplied by the germline J gene. J is TRBJ2-7 and V is TRBV26; the D gene could be TRBD1 or TRBD2 (5 bases each). V was trimmed by 2 bases and J by 6 bases, leaving 5 bases between them. CDR1 KGHPV and CDR2 FQNQEV come from the germline V gene (reference sequence). The CDR3 length is 11 residues. The CDR3 region is CASSLGGEQYF. CDR3 DNA, as far as it was read: TGTGCCAGCAGTCTGGGGGGTGAACAGTAC.

Turning to this clone: Gene names are mouse gene names. The CDR3 end is not reached by the read, which stops 1 residue before it; the germline J gene fills it in. The chain is built from TRBV5 and TRBJ1-4; TRBD1 matches 7 bases. Germline V gives CDR1 LGHNA, CDR2 YNLKQL (reference sequence). The CDR3 consists of 16 residues. Losses at the gene ends were 0 bases for V and 4 bases for J; bases not matched to a gene: 5. This chain's CDR3 is CASSQEARGGNERLFF. The sequenced CDR3 bases are TGTGCCAGCAGCCAAGAGGCCAGGGGGGGCAACGAAAGATTATTT.

This clone was recorded only once. One end of the junction is discordant with germline, which a read error may explain. All gene names here are mouse names. The chain's CDR3 is CVSSLYVQDTQYF. The CDR3 bases that were read are TGTGTCAGCAGTCTGTATGTCCAAGACACCCAGTAC. This chain connects TRBV24 to TRBJ2-5; no firm D call. The read terminates 1 residue ahead of where the CDR3 ends, so the germline J gene completes it. The CDR3 loop spans 13 amino acids. The germline V gene encodes CDR1 KGHTA and CDR2 FRNEEI.

Turning to this clone: A junction end diverges from the germline sequence, so it may reflect a read error. Germline and genes here are mouse. The read terminates 1 residue before the CDR3 end, so the remaining end is supplied by the germline J gene. The sample has other DNA sequences that encode this CDR3 too. V and J are TRBV26 and TRBJ2-3, with D possibly matching TRBD1 (5 bases). Germline lookup yields CDR1 KGHPV and CDR2 FQNQEV (reference sequence). The CDR3 totals 15 residues. CDR3 DNA (partial): TGTGCCAGCAGTCCATCACCAGGGAGTGCGGAAACGCTGTAT. Encoded protein: CASSPSPGSAETLY. The full-length CDR3 reads as CASSPSPGSAETLYF.

This clone was observed a few times. These gene names are mouse names. The CDR3 end is not reached by the read, which stops 1 residue before it; the germline J gene fills it in. The chain has TRBV26 and TRBJ1-3; D ambiguous. This CDR3 region has 14 residues. Trimming pared 3 bases from V and 0 bases from J, leaving 6 bases between. Germline lookup yields CDR1 KGHPV and CDR2 FQNQEV (reference sequence). The CDR3 protein is CASSLRFSGNTLYF. The CDR3 DNA, read in part, is TGTGCCAGCAGTCTCAGATTTTCTGGAAATACGCTCTAT.

This clone was detected once. Mouse gene names and germline throughout. The CDR3 extends 1 residue past the end of the read, so its final part is completed from the germline J gene. This chain links TRBV12-1 with TRBJ2-3; TRBD2 agrees at 7 bases. V lost 4 bases to trimming and J lost 2 bases; unmatched junction nucleotides: 5. The CDR3 contains 14 residues. The germline gives CDR1 SGHSN, CDR2 HYEKVE. The CDR3 loop reads CASSSGTDAETLYF. The DNA read from the CDR3 is TGTGCCAGCTCCTCCGGGACTGATGCAGAAACGCTGTAT.

Remarks on this clone: Genes and germline are mouse. The sequence runs out 1 residue before the end of the CDR3; the remainder is reconstructed from the germline J gene. This sequence joins TRBV5 and TRBJ2-5; tentatively, D is TRBD2 (7 bases). V dropped 1 base and J dropped 6 bases, with 8 bases sitting between them. The CDR3 sequence is 13 residues long. Germline CDR1 LGHNA, CDR2 YNLKQL (reference sequence). Partial CDR3 DNA: TGTGCCAGCAGCCAAGGGGGGGCCGACACCCAGTAC. Protein product: CASSQGGADTQY. The CDR3 as a whole reads CASSQGGADTQYF.

This clone has only a few counts. Genes and germline come from the mouse. CDR3 amino acids: CASSQEGQSSYEQYF. The sequenced CDR3 bases are TGTGCCAGCAGCCAAGAGGGACAAAGCTCCTATGAACAGTAC. The rearrangement uses TRBV5 and TRBJ2-7, with D maybe TRBD1 (6 bases). The read terminates 1 residue ahead of where the CDR3 ends, so the germline J gene completes it. The germline gives CDR1 LGHNA, CDR2 YNLKQL (reference sequence). The CDR3 is 15 amino acids. Trimming stripped 0 bases from V and 0 bases from J, with 9 bases between.

On this clone itself: Gene names are mouse gene names. The read terminates 1 residue ahead of where the CDR3 ends, so the germline J gene completes it. The V gene is TRBV12-1, the J gene TRBJ2-4, with 11 bases lining up with TRBD2. Germline CDR1 SGHSN, CDR2 HYEKVE. The CDR3 covers 17 residues. V dropped 2 bases and J dropped 0; count of bases not matched to a gene: 6. The DNA read from the CDR3 is TGTGCCAGCTCTCACAGACTGGGGGGGACTAGTCAAAACACCTTGTAC. Translation: CASSHRLGGTSQNTLY. The CDR3 reads in full as CASSHRLGGTSQNTLYF. The full variable domain, rest sourced from reference TRBV12-1 and TRBJ2-4, is DSGVVQSPRHIIKEKGGRSVLTCIPISGHSNVVWYQQTLGKELKFLIQHYEKVERDKGFLPSRFSVQQFDDYHSEMNMSALELEDSAMYFCASSHRLGGTSQNTLYFGAGTRLSVL.

As for this clone: Any gene name here is a mouse gene name. The read terminates 1 residue before the CDR3 end, so the remaining end is supplied by the germline J gene. The V and J genes are TRBV15 and TRBJ1-3; no clear D gene. Looked up from germline, CDR1 is SGHND and CDR2 is FRSKSL. This CDR3 comprises 13 residues. With 1 base removed from V and 2 bases from J, the gap between germline ends came to 3 bases. Incomplete CDR3 DNA: TGTGCCAGCAGTTTAGGGGCTGGAAATACGCTCTAT. It is translated as CASSLGAGNTLY. The full CDR3 protein reads CASSLGAGNTLYF.

This clone was detected only once. Any gene name here is a mouse gene name. The read comes to an end 1 residue before the CDR3 does, leaving the germline J gene to fill in the end. This chain connects TRBV24 to TRBJ1-3; D is unclear. Deletions cut 3 bases from V and 0 bases from J, with 9 bases between. In germline, CDR1 is KGHTA, CDR2 FRNEEI. The CDR3 runs to 15 residues. The sequenced CDR3 bases are TGTGCCAGCAGTCTTAACAGTAATTCTGGAAATACGCTCTAT. This sequence encodes CASSLNSNSGNTLY. The CDR3 in full is CASSLNSNSGNTLYF. Full variable domain (missing parts from reference TRBV24 and TRBJ1-3): VAGVTQTPRYLVKEKGQKAHMSCSPEKGHTAFYWYQQNQKQELTFLISFRNEEIMEQTDLVKKRFSAKCSSNSRCILEILSSEEDDSALYLCASSLNSNSGNTLYFGEGSRLIVV.

There are a few counts of this clone. Gene names and germline match the mouse. The read terminates 1 residue ahead of where the CDR3 ends, so the germline J gene completes it. This chain joins TRBV26 and TRBJ2-7; 9 nucleotides align to TRBD2. Unmatched junction bases numbered 2, after V lost 2 bases and J lost 0 bases. CDR3 length: 15 residues. Looked up from germline, CDR1 is KGHPV and CDR2 is FQNQEV (reference sequence). The CDR3 sequence: CASSLGLGSSYEQYF. Incomplete CDR3 DNA: TGTGCCAGCAGTCTGGGACTGGGGAGCTCCTATGAACAGTAC.

A word on this clone: Here the gene names and germline are mouse. The CDR3 end lies 1 residue beyond the end of the read and is filled in from the germline J gene. The J gene is TRBJ1-3, the V gene TRBV3; D is possibly TRBD1 (5 bases). Trimming took off 1 base at V and 2 bases at J, with 9 bases between the two ends. Germline lookup yields CDR1 SNHLY and CDR2 FYNGKV (reference sequence). The CDR3 covers 15 residues. CDR3 residues: CASSLVGGTGNTLYF. The part of the CDR3 DNA that was read is TGTGCCAGCAGCTTAGTGGGGGGAACTGGAAATACGCTCTAT.

This clone was detected only a few times. The gene names here belong to mouse. The missing CDR3 end, 1 residue past where the read stops, is filled in from the germline J gene. The chain combines TRBV26 with TRBJ2-7; 8 nucleotides line up with TRBD2. Germline V gives CDR1 KGHPV, CDR2 FQNQEV (reference sequence). J lost 0 bases, V lost 6 bases, and 4 bases had no gene match. CDR3 length equals 14 residues. Incomplete CDR3 DNA: TGTGCCAGCAGAGGACTGGGAAGCTCCTATGAACAGTAC. Protein product: CASRGLGSSYEQY. The full CDR3 protein reads CASRGLGSSYEQYF.

This clone was observed a single time. Gene labels here are mouse ones. The read ends 1 residue early relative to the CDR3; the germline J gene fills the gap. The same CDR3 is also encoded by other DNA sequences in this sample. The chain is built from TRBV26 and TRBJ2-5; 7 bases map to TRBD1. Trimming cost V 4 bases and J 3 bases; bases outside gene matches: 1. Germline V gene sequence: CDR1 KGHPV, CDR2 FQNQEV (reference sequence). The CDR3 extends over 13 amino acids. CDR3 loop: CASSPRGQDTQYF. The CDR3 DNA, read in part, is TGTGCCAGCAGTCCCAGGGGGCAAGACACCCAGTAC.

In regard to this clone: All gene names here are mouse names. Read coverage stops 1 residue before the CDR3 terminus; the germline J gene supplies the remainder. The rearrangement joins TRBV26 to TRBJ1-2; D unresolved. The CDR3 totals 13 residues. Trimming took off 0 bases at V and 4 bases at J, with 6 bases between the two ends. CDR1 and CDR2 (germline): KGHPV, FQNQEV (reference sequence). The covered CDR3 bases are TGTGCCAGCAGTCTGTCTAGGTTCTCCGACTACACC. It translates to CASSLSRFSDYT. The full CDR3 sequence reads CASSLSRFSDYTF.

Turning to this clone: Mouse gene names and germline throughout. With the read ending 1 residue before the CDR3 end, the germline J gene is used to fill in that end. The chain is built from TRBV26 and TRBJ1-1; perhaps TRBD1 as D (6 bases). This CDR3 is 14 amino acids long. The germline V and J ends were trimmed by 2 bases and 0 bases, with 7 bases remaining between them. Germline V lookup: CDR1 KGHPV, CDR2 FQNQEV (reference sequence). CDR3 protein: CASSLAGANTEVFF. The sequenced part of the CDR3 DNA is TGTGCCAGCAGTCTGGCAGGGGCAAACACAGAAGTCTTC. Supplemented by reference TRBV26 and TRBJ1-1, the full variable domain reads NSKVIQTPRYLVKGQGQKAKMRCIPEKGHPVVFWYQQNKNNEFKFLINFQNQEVLQQIDMTEKRFSAECPSNSPCSLEIQSSEAGDSALYLCASSLAGANTEVFFGKGTRLTVV.

To note about this clone: Here the gene names and germline are mouse. The DNA ends 1 residue before the CDR3 does, and the rest of the CDR3 is filled in from the germline J gene. The chain carries TRBV12-2 and TRBJ2-5; 11 bases match TRBD2. Germline V gene lookup returns CDR1 SGHLS and CDR2 HYDKME. The CDR3 totals 15 residues. Trimming removed 4 bases from V and 6 bases from J; junction bases left unmatched: 8. Here the CDR3 reads CASSSTGGGGDTQYF. The part of the CDR3 DNA that was read is TGTGCCAGCTCCTCGACTGGGGGGGGAGGGGACACCCAGTAC.

As concerns this clone: The genes are named according to mouse. The sequence runs out 1 residue before the end of the CDR3; the remainder is reconstructed from the germline J gene. The chain links TRBV23 to TRBJ1-6; whether TRBD1, the table's D call, matches the DNA was not checked. TRBJ1-6 is an open reading frame whose function is uncertain. The CDR3 is 16 residues long. Germline loops: CDR1 KGHTA, CDR2 FQNQQP. CDR3 DNA, as far as it was read: TGCTCCAGCAGTCAGTGGACAGGGGGCCCTAATTCGCCCCTCTAC. Translating gives CSSSQWTGGPNSPLY. The full CDR3 reads CSSSQWTGGPNSPLYF.

To note about this clone: The gene names given are mouse names. The read gets to within 1 residue of the CDR3 end, and the germline J gene fills in the rest. This rearrangement joins TRBV13-3 to TRBJ1-5; D unresolved. The germline V and J ends were trimmed by 6 bases and 0 bases, with 7 bases remaining between them. The length of the CDR3 is 13 residues. Per germline, CDR1 NNHDY and CDR2 SYVADS. Incomplete CDR3 DNA: TGTGCCAGCAACACAAATAACAACCAGGCTCCGCTT. Encoded protein: CASNTNNNQAPL. The CDR3 as a whole reads CASNTNNNQAPLF.

With regard to this clone: Genes here carry mouse names. From the germline J gene comes the end of the CDR3, since the read stops 1 residue before it. V is TRBV3 and J is TRBJ1-1; D is undetermined. The V gene lost 1 base and the J gene lost 1 base, with 7 bases spanning the gap. The CDR3 is made up of 14 amino acids. Germline V gives CDR1 SNHLY, CDR2 FYNGKV (reference sequence). The CDR3 protein is CASSLVAGNTEVFF. The DNA read from the CDR3 is TGTGCCAGCAGCTTAGTCGCAGGGAACACAGAAGTCTTC. The whole variable domain, filled in from reference TRBV3 and TRBJ1-1, reads GPKVLQIPSHQIIDMGQMVTLNCDPVSNHLYFYWYKQILGQQMEFLVNFYNGKVMEKSKLFKDQFSVERPDGSYFTLKIQPTALEDSAVYFCASSLVAGNTEVFFGKGTRLTVV.

Points on this clone: Gene names follow the mouse nomenclature. The CDR3 DNA, read in part, is TGTGCCAGCAGTGACCTGGGAGGCACCGGGCAGCTCTAC. Amino acids: CASSDLGGTGQLY. The full CDR3 protein is CASSDLGGTGQLYF. V usage is TRBV13-1 and J usage is TRBJ2-2; D possibly corresponds to TRBD2 (5 bases). The read gets to within 1 residue of the CDR3 end, and the germline J gene fills in the rest. The V end was cut by 2 bases, the J end by 4 bases, with 9 bases between. Germline lookup yields CDR1 NSHNY and CDR2 SYGAGN. The CDR3 runs 14 residues.

This clone was found a few times. Gene names follow the mouse nomenclature. The read ends 1 residue before the CDR3 terminus; that terminus is restored from the germline J gene. V usage is TRBV26 and J usage is TRBJ1-3; TRBD1 is a possible D gene (5 bases). The CDR3 has 14 amino acids. In germline, CDR1 is KGHPV, CDR2 FQNQEV (reference sequence). Deletions cut 2 bases from V and 2 bases from J, with 7 bases between. CDR3 sequence: CASSLVGAGNTLYF. The sequenced part of the CDR3 DNA is TGTGCCAGCAGTCTGGTGGGGGCTGGAAATACGCTCTAT.

Concerning this clone itself: Gene names denote mouse genes. CDR3 bases read: TGTGCCAGCTCTCTCCTGTGGGACTCAAACACCGGGCAGCTCTAC. It codes for CASSLLWDSNTGQLY. The CDR3 as a whole reads CASSLLWDSNTGQLYF. This chain links TRBV12-1 with TRBJ2-2; tentatively, D is TRBD2 (6 bases). The DNA ends 1 residue before the CDR3 does, and the rest of the CDR3 is filled in from the germline J gene. The V and J ends lost 0 bases and 0 bases respectively, with 10 bases between them. This CDR3 is built from 16 residues. Germline V gene lookup returns CDR1 SGHSN and CDR2 HYEKVE. Combining the CDR3 with reference TRBV12-1 and TRBJ2-2 gives the whole variable domain DSGVVQSPRHIIKEKGGRSVLTCIPISGHSNVVWYQQTLGKELKFLIQHYEKVERDKGFLPSRFSVQQFDDYHSEMNMSALELEDSAMYFCASSLLWDSNTGQLYFGEGSKLTVL.

This clone was detected only once. The gene names given are mouse names. The CDR3 end is not reached by the read, which stops 1 residue before it; the germline J gene fills it in. The V and J genes are TRBV4 and TRBJ1-3; D perhaps matches TRBD1 (5 bases). Germline assignment: CDR1 LGHDT and CDR2 YNNKQL (reference sequence). Deletions cut 6 bases from V and 4 bases from J, with 7 bases between. The CDR3 length is 12 residues. The chain's CDR3 is CASRYRGNTLYF. The CDR3 DNA, read in part, is TGTGCCAGCAGATACAGGGGAAATACGCTCTAT.

Turning to this clone: Genes and germline come from the mouse. The read ends 1 residue shy of where the CDR3 ends; the end is completed using the germline J gene. The chain uses TRBV19 and TRBJ2-7, with 7 positions matching TRBD1. The CDR3 has 12 residues. J gave up 4 bases and V 6 bases, and 4 bases lay outside the gene matches. Germline V gene lookup returns CDR1 FNHDT and CDR2 SITEND (reference sequence). The DNA read from the CDR3 is TGTGCCAGCACCGGGACAGCTTATGAACAGTAC. Translation gives CASTGTAYEQY. The complete CDR3 reads CASTGTAYEQYF.